This TCR beta chain was profiled in a study of blood T cell repertoires in COVID-19. Here immunoSEQ multiplex PCR was the method, and the copy in TCRdb shows in-frame clones only, minus some. The sample consists of some 200,000 clones, around four fifths of them appearing once. The age range of participants was 18 to 89 years, with residence in about 25 US areas. CDR1 is SNHLY, CDR2 FYNNEI, per germline. There are 18 residues in the CDR3. V was pared by 0 bases and J by 6 bases, with 22 bases between. The source material was PBMCs or T cells enriched from blood (not recorded which). J is TRBJ2-3 and V is TRBV2, with D possibly being TRBD2 (5 bases). This clonotype originated in a woman aged 45-65 years who had been exposed to COVID-19. The CDR3 nucleotides are TGTGCCAGCAGTGAAGCCCCCGGGGTGTTTACGACCTTGGATACGCAGTATTTT. The encoded protein is CASSEAPGVFTTLDTQYF.